What follows describes a single TCR beta chain. Per the original methods: The assay estimated nucleated cells by amplifying reference gene primers. TCRdb's table, derived via immunoSEQ multiplex PCR, lists solely in-frame clones and lacks some. The V and J calls and the clone size are those of that table, but D and trimming were determined from the DNA. Here the sample spans approximately 170,000 clones, 80% to 85% being singletons. This sample was included in a study of blood T cell repertoires in COVID-19. The wider study: Both acute and convalescent COVID-19 samples were obtained from the United States, Italy and Spain. T cells, B-cell-depleted T cells, or PBMCs supplied cDNA or gDNA.

The trim removed 9 bases at V and 7 bases at J, leaving 1 base unmatched. Germline V gene lookup returns CDR1 SNHLY and CDR2 FYNNEI. The CDR3 sequence is 12 residues long. Sequencing used peripheral blood. The receptor comes from a man aged 70-80 years with active or convalescent COVID-19. The rearrangement uses TRBV2 and TRBJ1-6; 9 nucleotides line up with TRBD1. This chain's CDR3 is CARGQGNSPLHF. Written as DNA, the CDR3 is TGTGCCAGGGGACAGGGAAATTCACCCCTCCACTTT.